This T cell receptor (beta chain) was recorded in a study of blood T cell repertoires in COVID-19. Only in-frame clones appear in the TCRdb table, and some are missing; sequencing was by immunoSEQ multiplex PCR. The sample has a few hundred thousand clones, approximately 88% seen once; the top ten hold about 2.9%. Enrollees, 18 to 89 years old, lived in approximately 25 US areas. The CDR3 spans 15 residues. V lost 0 bases, J lost 3 bases, and 9 bases lay in between. From germline, CDR1 is LGHNA and CDR2 YSLEER. This clone was recorded only once. Sequencing was done on a sample of PBMCs or T cells enriched from blood (not recorded which). The chain uses TRBV4-3 and TRBJ1-5; D remains ambiguous. This TCR was recovered from a woman between 40 and 55 years old who had been exposed to COVID-19. The CDR3 reads CASSQDPTFNQPQHF. CDR3 sequence (DNA): TGCGCCAGCAGCCAAGATCCCACTTTCAATCAGCCCCAGCATTTT.